The 17 T cell receptor beta chains below were found in one sample sequenced in a study of T cells in Graves' hyperthyroidism and ophthalmopathy. Amplification yielded TCR beta CDR3 regions, with RNA transcripts as the source. HTBI primers were employed in a first-round RT-PCR of the TCR CDR3. TCRdb itself ran the multiplex PCR reads through MiXCR, one entry per CDR3 protein. The table has about 700,000 distinct CDR3 sequences, about 14% seen once. Sequencing input: blood. The receptor set was obtained from a woman aged 18-29 years with Graves' hyperthyroidism.

The table lists this clonotype with a few counts. The V and J genes are TRBV2 and TRBJ1-6; 7 bases match TRBD1. V dropped 3 bases and J dropped 10; count of bases not matched to a gene: 9. The germline V gene has CDR1 SNHLY and CDR2 FYNNEI. The CDR3 extends over 15 amino acids. The CDR3 sequence is CASSERGTVQSPLHF. CDR3 nucleotides: TGTGCCAGCAGTGAGAGGGGGACAGTACAGTCACCCCTCCACTTT.

Ten or more counts support this clonotype. This rearrangement joins TRBV4-1 to TRBJ1-2; D call uncertain. From germline, CDR1 is MGHRA and CDR2 YSYEKL. V gave up 0 bases and J gave up 5 bases, with 10 bases separating them. The CDR3 extends over 14 amino acids. The CDR3 DNA follows: TGCGCCAGCAGCCAAGATATGGGAGTTTATGGCTACACCTTC. As protein: CASSQDMGVYGYTF.

This clonotype was seen a handful of times. The chain couples TRBV29-1 to TRBJ1-2; D is ambiguous. CDR1 is SQVTM, CDR2 ANQGSEA, per germline. Trimming removed 4 bases at V and 6 bases at J, with 9 bases between. The CDR3 extends over 11 amino acids. The CDR3 region has the DNA TGCAGCGTTGTGGGGTACGATGGCTACACCTTC. It specifies CSVVGYDGYTF.

This clonotype was observed a handful of times. This chain connects TRBV5-6 to TRBJ2-3; TRBD2 might be the D (6 bases). Between the trimmed V and J ends, which lost 4 bases and 0 bases, there was a span of 15 bases. The CDR3 is 16 amino acids. CDR1 is SGHDT and CDR2 is YYEEEE in the germline V gene. The CDR3 DNA is TGTGCCAGCAGCCCCCTTCTGAGCGGGAGCACAGATACGCAGTATTTT. It yields the protein CASSPLLSGSTDTQYF.

As for this clonotype: This may be a read error, as it is one base from a much larger clone. The gene calls are TRBV12-3 or TRBV12-4 and TRBJ2-7; 7 positions match TRBD2. The CDR3 runs 17 residues. CDR3 protein: CAGSSNGIARGFYEQYF. The CDR3 region has the DNA TGTGCCGGCAGTTCCAATGGGATCGCGCGGGGGTTCTACGAGCAGTACTTC.

This clonotype was observed a few times. This chain uses TRBV6-6 with TRBJ2-7; D possibly uses TRBD1 or TRBD2 (5 bases each). Germline CDR1 and CDR2: MNHNY and SVGAGI (reference sequence). The germline V and J ends were trimmed by 2 bases and 6 bases, with 17 bases remaining between them. This CDR3 has 15 residues. CDR3 nucleotide sequence: TGTGCCAGCAGTTACGGAGGACTCGGGGCCCTCGAGCAGTACGTC. Its protein product is CASSYGGLGALEQYV.

This clonotype was observed many times. J is TRBJ2-3 and V is TRBV2; TRBD2 aligns across 9 bases. The CDR3 loop spans 16 amino acids. The ends lost 7 bases at V and 1 base at J; junction bases unmatched: 9. The germline gives CDR1 SNHLY, CDR2 FYNNEI. CDR3 protein: CASMEMRTSGTDTQYF. As DNA, the CDR3 is TGTGCCAGCATGGAGATGAGGACTAGCGGCACAGATACGCAGTATTTT.

This clonotype has more than one count but fewer than ten. The rearrangement uses TRBV19 and TRBJ1-1; the D gene is possibly TRBD1 (6 bases). With 7 bases removed from V and 8 bases from J, the gap between germline ends came to 11 bases. The CDR3 contains 11 residues. The V gene's germline CDR1 is LNHDA and CDR2 SQIVND (reference sequence). As DNA, the CDR3 is TGTGCCAGTATCGGAGGGGGGGAAGCTTTCTTT. It translates to CASIGGGEAFF.

The V call is TRBV19, the J call TRBJ2-5; tentatively, D is TRBD1 or TRBD2 (6 bases each). With 10 bases removed from V and 9 bases from J, the gap between germline ends came to 18 bases. CDR1 is LNHDA, CDR2 SQIVND, per germline (reference sequence). This CDR3 spans 12 amino acids. CDR3 coding DNA: TGTGCCACTAAGGGGGGCACCACTTCCCAGTACTTC. As protein: CATKGGTTSQYF.

V is TRBV19 and J is TRBJ2-6, with 10 bases aligning to TRBD1. V dropped 5 bases and J dropped 2; count of bases not matched to a gene: 9. The CDR3 covers 18 residues. The germline gives CDR1 LNHDA, CDR2 SQIVND (reference sequence). CDR3 region: CASSWGRQGATGANVLTF. Written as DNA, the CDR3 is TGTGCCAGTAGTTGGGGGAGACAGGGGGCGACTGGGGCCAACGTCCTGACTTTC.

This clonotype was observed many times. One end of the junction fails to match germline, which may point to a read error. The V gene is TRBV6-1, the J gene TRBJ2-7; no reliable D call. Germline CDR1 MNHNS, CDR2 SASEGT. This CDR3 has 12 residues. CDR3 amino acids: CASGEAAYEQYF. The CDR3 DNA is TGTGCCAGCGGTGAGGCGGCCTACGAGCAGTACTTC.

This clonotype was recorded many times. The chain links TRBV2 to TRBJ2-7; 10 bases map to TRBD2. The CDR3 loop spans 17 amino acids. The trim removed 0 bases at V and 0 bases at J, leaving 5 bases unmatched. Germline V gene lookup returns CDR1 SNHLY and CDR2 FYNNEI. The CDR3 spells CASSEAQGLAVSYEQYF. CDR3 sequence (DNA): TGTGCCAGCAGTGAAGCCCAAGGACTAGCGGTCTCCTACGAGCAGTACTTC. Together with reference TRBV2 and TRBJ2-7, the CDR3 gives the full variable domain: EPEVTQTPSHQVTQMGQEVILRCVPISNHLYFYWYRQILGQKVEFLVSFYNNEISEKSEIFDDQFSVERPDGSNFTLKIRSTKLEDSAMYFCASSEAQGLAVSYEQYFGPGTRLTVT.

The chain employs TRBV30 and TRBJ1-1; D ambiguous. Germline CDR1 reads GTSNPN; CDR2 reads SVGIG (reference sequence). The CDR3 has 15 amino acids. Trimming cost V 6 bases and J 3 bases, with 20 bases left between them. The CDR3 spells CACKEDLGVYTEAFF. The CDR3 region has the DNA TGTGCCTGTAAAGAGGACCTTGGGGTGTACACTGAAGCTTTCTTT. The full variable domain, its missing parts supplied by reference TRBV30 and TRBJ1-1, is SQTIHQWPATLVQPVGSPLSLECTVEGTSNPNLYWYRQAAGRGLQLLFYSVGIGQISSEVPQNLSASRPQDRQFILSSKKLLLSDSGFYLCACKEDLGVYTEAFFGQGTRLTVV.

This rearrangement joins TRBV27 to TRBJ1-1; D call uncertain. Germline V gene data show CDR1 as MNHEY and CDR2 as SMNVEV (reference sequence). The CDR3 covers 17 residues. Trimming left V 4 bases short and J 0 bases short, with 18 bases between. Written as DNA, the CDR3 is TGTGCCAGCAGTTATAAACCGTTATCAACGGTGAACACTGAAGCTTTCTTT. Translation: CASSYKPLSTVNTEAFF.

The rearrangement links TRBV20-1 to TRBJ2-7, with D tentatively TRBD2 (6 bases). The CDR3 is made up of 14 amino acids. Trimming stripped 5 bases from V and 2 bases from J, with 16 bases between. Looked up from germline, CDR1 is DFQATT and CDR2 is SNEGSKA (reference sequence). As DNA, the CDR3 is TGCAGTGCTCTCAGAGGAGGGTATACCTACGAGCAGTACTTC. Its translation: CSALRGGYTYEQYF.

This clonotype came up many times. The genes are TRBV6-1 and TRBJ2-2, with D unresolved. V was cut by 7 bases and J by 0 bases, with 12 bases left in between. The CDR3 consists of 15 residues. Per germline, CDR1 MNHNS and CDR2 SASEGT. Written as DNA, the CDR3 is TGTGCCAGCACGGTTCAGGACGCGAACACCGGGGAGCTGTTTTTT. It yields the protein CASTVQDANTGELFF.

The rearrangement joins TRBV5-5 to TRBJ1-2; D unclear. Trimming cost V 5 bases and J 4 bases, with 18 bases left between them. This CDR3 is 15 amino acids long. Germline V CDR1 and CDR2: SGHKS, YYEKEE (reference sequence). DNA of the CDR3: TGTGCCAGCAGTGAAGAACCGGGGATCGTCTATGGCTACACCTTC. Translation gives CASSEEPGIVYGYTF.